The 9 T cell receptor beta chains below come from one sample, sequenced in a study of T cells after yellow fever vaccination. MiXCR, run by TCRdb on the 5' RACE reads, gives a single entry per CDR3 protein. Here the sample spans around 610,000 distinct CDR3 sequences, 13% being singletons. This material consisted of PBMCs, taken on the day of the yellow fever booster vaccination. All receptors derive from a man younger than 45 who received the YFV17D yellow fever vaccine.

The chain recombines TRBV10-3 with TRBJ2-3, with D perhaps TRBD1 (5 bases). Germline-derived CDR1 and CDR2 are ENHRY and SYGVKD. The ends were cut back, 2 bases at V and 5 bases at J, with 11 bases in the middle. This CDR3 contains 14 residues. In nucleotides, the CDR3 is TGTGCCATCAGTGAGGGCCAGGGTATAGATACGCAGTATTTT. Protein: CAISEGQGIDTQYF.

In its sample, this clonotype was seen many times. The chain uses TRBV19 and TRBJ1-1; D not resolved. V lost 3 bases and J 0 bases, leaving 14 bases between the germline ends. The CDR3 has 16 amino acids. Germline V gene lookup returns CDR1 LNHDA and CDR2 SQIVND (reference sequence). The chain's CDR3 is CASSIYNSPMNTEAFF. CDR3 bases: TGTGCCAGTAGTATTTACAACAGTCCGATGAACACTGAAGCTTTCTTT.

The chain combines TRBV7-6 with TRBJ2-7, with 7 bases aligning to TRBD1. Looked up from germline, CDR1 is SGHVS and CDR2 is FNYEAQ. V trimming: 1 base; J trimming: 2 bases; junction bases outside the gene matches: 2. The CDR3 totals 14 residues. CDR3 sequence: CASSLDDRAYEQYF. The CDR3 DNA follows: TGTGCCAGCAGCTTAGACGACAGGGCCTACGAGCAGTACTTC.

The J gene is TRBJ1-5, the V gene TRBV2; D is uncertain. V lost 4 bases to trimming and J lost 6 bases, with 4 bases between them. This CDR3 has 11 amino acids. Germline V CDR1 and CDR2: SNHLY, FYNNEI. The CDR3 spells CASSGGQPQHF. In DNA, the CDR3 is TGTGCCAGCAGTGGGGGTCAGCCCCAGCATTTT.

This chain links TRBV19 with TRBJ2-1; possibly TRBD2 for D (6 bases). The CDR3 totals 15 residues. Germline V gene data show CDR1 as LNHDA and CDR2 as SQIVND (reference sequence). The ends were cut back, 7 bases at V and 0 bases at J, with 13 bases in the middle. CDR3 sequence reads: CASKTRGSSYNEQFF. CDR3 DNA sequence: TGTGCCAGTAAAACACGGGGGAGCTCCTACAATGAGCAGTTCTTC.

This clonotype has a handful of counts. The chain couples TRBV10-3 to TRBJ2-7; D is uncertain. The CDR3 runs 12 residues. The ends were cut back, 3 bases at V and 3 bases at J, with 6 bases in the middle. Germline lookup yields CDR1 ENHRY and CDR2 SYGVKD. The CDR3 region has the DNA TGTGCCATCAGTGAACAGAACTACGAGCAGTACTTC. It is translated as CAISEQNYEQYF.

The chain is built from TRBV6-5 and TRBJ2-3; 8 bases are shared with TRBD2. V trimming: 0 bases; J trimming: 3 bases; junction bases outside the gene matches: 5. Germline V gene data show CDR1 as MNHEY and CDR2 as SVGAGI. CDR3 length: 16 amino acids. The CDR3 spells CASSYSRTGGTDTQYF. DNA of the CDR3: TGTGCCAGCAGTTACTCGAGAACGGGAGGGACAGATACGCAGTATTTT.

The J gene is TRBJ2-1, the V gene TRBV20-1; D is perhaps TRBD1 or TRBD2 (6 bases each). CDR1 is DFQATT and CDR2 is SNEGSKA in the germline V gene (reference sequence). This CDR3 spans 18 amino acids. V was trimmed by 0 bases and J by 0 bases, leaving 18 bases between them. The DNA for the CDR3 is TGCAGTGCTAGAGATCCCTTGGGGGCGGGGAGCTCCTACAATGAGCAGTTCTTC. Translated, it gives CSARDPLGAGSSYNEQFF.

This clonotype showed up just a few times. The genes are TRBV11-2 and TRBJ2-4; D not resolved. The V end was cut by 2 bases, the J end by 0 bases, with 17 bases between. CDR1 and CDR2 (germline): SGHAT, FQNNGV. The CDR3 spans 18 residues. Here the CDR3 DNA reads TGTGCCAGCAGCTTAAATATCGGAGCGACCTTAGCCAAAAACATTCAGTACTTC. Its translation: CASSLNIGATLAKNIQYF. Using reference TRBV11-2 and TRBJ2-4 for the parts outside the CDR3, the full variable domain is EAGVAQSPRYKIIEKRQSVAFWCNPISGHATLYWYQQILGQGPKLLIQFQNNGVVDDSQLPKDRFSAERLKGVDSTLKIQPAKLEDSAVYLCASSLNIGATLAKNIQYFGAGTRLSVL.